This T cell receptor (beta chain) was captured by sequencing in a study of blood T cell repertoires in COVID-19. The overall study: The cDNA or gDNA used as material had been derived from T cells, B-cell-depleted T cells, or PBMCs.

The CDR3 has 15 amino acids. V lost 0 bases to trimming and J lost 5 bases, with 11 bases between them. Germline V gene data show CDR1 as SGDLS and CDR2 as YYNGEE. In the authors' methods: How many nucleated cells were present was estimated from reference gene primer amplification. Here immunoSEQ multiplex PCR was the method, and the copy in TCRdb shows in-frame clones only, minus some. V and J calls and clone size are those listed in that table; D and trimming were worked out from the DNA. The sample lists about 260,000 clones; 86% were seen once. The sample was peripheral blood. The TCR originated in a man between 40 and 49 years old who had recovered from COVID-19. The rearrangement joins TRBV9 to TRBJ2-2; D remains unclear. In nucleotides, the CDR3 is TGTGCCAGCAGCGTAGAACAAATAAAGACCGGGGAGCTGTTTTTT. Its protein product is CASSVEQIKTGELFF. Using reference TRBV9 and TRBJ2-2 for the parts outside the CDR3, the full variable domain is DSGVTQTPKHLITATGQRVTLRCSPRSGDLSVYWYQQSLDQGLQFLIQYYNGEERAKGNILERFSAQQFPDLHSELNLSSLELGDSALYFCASSVEQIKTGELFFGEGSRLTVL.